A selection of T cell receptor beta chains follows, all from one sample in a study of human T cells and chemical hapten exposure. TCRdb re-called the RACE reads with MiXCR, one entry per CDR3 protein. The data show about 160,000 distinct CDR3 sequences, about 30% seen once. The specimen comprised whole blood, sampled in connection with sensitization to the hapten diphenylcyclopropenone (DPC). These receptors were taken from a woman younger than 35 with alopecia areata. Some clones in this sample may be carry-over from other donors' samples. Each CDR3 is given with its conserved first and last residue. D genes are given only for firm matches. Clone size appears in some rows only: once, few, many, or a class for an expanded clone.

-	TRBV6-5	TRBD1	TRBJ2-3	CASSYGTATDTQYF	TGTGCCAGCAGTTACGGGACAGCCACAGATACGCAGTATTTT
few	TRBV9	TRBD2	TRBJ2-1	CASSGTSGRPYNEQFF	TGTGCCAGCAGCGGGACTAGCGGGAGGCCCTACAATGAGCAGTTCTTC
-	TRBV12-3/TRBV12-4	-	TRBJ1-2	CATGGDGYTF	TGTGCCACCGGGGGGGATGGCTACACCTTC
few	TRBV10-3	TRBD2	TRBJ2-1	CAISESAQKLAGGRSEQFF	TGTGCCATCAGTGAGTCCGCACAAAAACTAGCGGGAGGTAGGAGTGAGCAGTTCTTC
-	TRBV10-3	-	TRBJ2-3	CAIRGRTSTDTQYF	TGTGCCATCAGAGGGAGGACAAGCACAGATACGCAGTATTTT
few	TRBV7-6	-	TRBJ2-7	CASSLYPPDEQYF	TGTGCCAGCAGCTTATACCCCCCGGACGAGCAGTACTTC
-	TRBV4-2	-	TRBJ2-7	CASSQDLVAGEQYF	TGTGCCAGCAGCCAAGATTTGGTAGCCGGGGAGCAGTACTTC
few	TRBV9	TRBD2	TRBJ2-5	CASSGFGTSVKETQYF	TGTGCCAGCAGCGGTTTCGGGACTAGCGTTAAAGAGACCCAGTACTTC
-	TRBV12-3/TRBV12-4	TRBD1	TRBJ1-1	CASSPGTDKAFF	TGTGCCAGCAGTCCGGGGACAGATAAAGCTTTCTTT
few	TRBV29-1	-	TRBJ2-6	CSAEGELTGANVLTF	TGCAGCGCCGAAGGAGAGCTAACTGGGGCCAACGTCCTGACTTTC
few	TRBV7-9	TRBD1	TRBJ1-5	CASSFVNKTGDNQPQHF	TGTGCCAGCAGCTTCGTAAACAAGACAGGGGACAATCAGCCCCAGCATTTT
-	TRBV7-2	-	TRBJ1-4	CASSFRSFNEKLFF	TGTGCCAGCAGCTTTAGGAGTTTTAATGAAAAACTGTTTTTT
-	TRBV7-3	-	TRBJ2-3	CASSPLAGDTQYF	TGTGCCAGCAGCCCCCTAGCAGGAGATACGCAGTATTTT
-	TRBV29-1	TRBD2	TRBJ2-7	CSGGDYLYEQYF	TGCAGCGGAGGGGACTACCTCTACGAGCAGTACTTC
many	TRBV11-2	-	TRBJ2-7	CASSFATSEQYF	TGTGCCAGCAGCTTTGCCACCTCCGAGCAGTACTTC
-	TRBV9	-	TRBJ1-1	CASTPGAGLPEAFF	TGTGCCAGCACCCCCGGGGCAGGGTTGCCCGAAGCTTTCTTT
few	TRBV15	-	TRBJ2-5	CATSSPAANQETQYF	TGTGCCACCAGCAGTCCCGCCGCGAACCAAGAGACCCAGTACTTC
-	TRBV6-6	-	TRBJ1-2	CASSFGQNYGYTF	TGTGCCAGCAGTTTCGGACAGAACTATGGCTACACCTTC
-	TRBV9	-	TRBJ2-6	CASSLTLRAGANVLTF	TGTGCCAGCAGCCTCACACTTAGGGCCGGGGCCAACGTCCTGACTTTC
-	TRBV7-9	-	TRBJ2-3	CASSSGLITDTQYF	TGTGCCAGCAGCTCGGGACTTATCACAGATACGCAGTATTTT
-	TRBV10-2	TRBD1	TRBJ2-2	CASNTPRGRAGELFF	TGCGCCAGCAATACCCCCAGGGGGCGGGCCGGGGAGCTGTTTTTT
-	TRBV12-3/TRBV12-4	-	TRBJ2-7	CASSSIRVAHEQYF	TGTGCCAGCAGTTCGATCAGGGTTGCCCACGAGCAGTACTTC
few	TRBV12-3/TRBV12-4	-	TRBJ1-6	CASSWSSYNSPLHF	TGTGCCAGCAGTTGGAGCTCCTATAATTCACCCCTCCACTTT
-	TRBV20-1	TRBD2	TRBJ2-2	CSASRTSVNTGELFF	TGCAGTGCCTCCCGGACTAGCGTAAACACCGGGGAGCTGTTTTTT
-	TRBV6-5	TRBD2	TRBJ2-1	CASSWDGLAGSSEQFF	TGTGCCAGCAGTTGGGATGGACTAGCGGGGAGTAGTGAGCAGTTCTTC
few	TRBV4-3	-	TRBJ2-1	CASSQEDWGFEQFF	TGCGCCAGCAGCCAGGAGGATTGGGGGTTTGAGCAGTTCTTC
few	TRBV6-1	TRBD2	TRBJ2-7	CASSEGPLSGGDFEQYF	TGTGCCAGCAGTGAAGGCCCCCTTAGCGGGGGGGATTTCGAGCAGTACTTC
few	TRBV3-1	-	TRBJ2-1	CASSQFHNEQFF	TGTGCCAGCAGCCAATTCCACAATGAGCAGTTCTTC
-	TRBV27	-	TRBJ2-3	CASSLFDRFADTQYF	TGTGCCAGCAGTTTATTCGACAGGTTTGCAGATACGCAGTATTTT
-	TRBV2	TRBD2	TRBJ2-3	CASERESTDTQYF	TGTGCCAGCGAGCGGGAGAGCACAGATACGCAGTATTTT
-	TRBV6-4	-	TRBJ2-3	CASSERGTDTQYF	TGTGCCAGCAGTGAGCGGGGCACAGATACGCAGTATTTT
-	TRBV12-3/TRBV12-4	-	TRBJ2-1	CASSLDSGRYEQFF	TGTGCCAGCAGCCTCGATAGCGGACGATATGAGCAGTTCTTC
few	TRBV5-1	-	TRBJ2-7	CASSRPSDPVEQYF	TGCGCCAGCAGCCGACCCTCGGACCCCGTGGAGCAGTACTTC
few	TRBV3-1	TRBD1	TRBJ2-3	CASGQASTDTQYF	TGTGCCAGCGGACAGGCTAGCACAGATACGCAGTATTTT
-	TRBV9	-	TRBJ2-1	CASSVGTGSYNEQFF	TGTGCCAGCAGCGTGGGGACTGGCTCCTACAATGAGCAGTTCTTC
-	TRBV29-1	-	TRBJ1-1	CSVDRGGRGAFF	TGCAGCGTTGATAGGGGCGGCCGGGGAGCTTTCTTT
-	TRBV20-1	TRBD1	TRBJ1-2	CSARRRDRGAYHSLNYGYTF	TGCAGTGCTAGGAGGCGGGACAGGGGGGCTTATCACTCCCTAAACTATGGCTACACCTTC
few	TRBV20-1	-	TRBJ2-5	CSAPLDSHQDQYF	TGCAGTGCTCCACTGGACTCCCACCAAGACCAGTACTTC
-	TRBV20-1	TRBD1	TRBJ1-5	CSASRGVGQLGNQPQHF	TGCAGTGCTAGCCGAGGCGTGGGACAGCTAGGAAATCAGCCCCAGCATTTT
few	TRBV10-3	-	TRBJ1-2	CAISAGYGYTF	TGTGCCATCAGTGCCGGCTATGGCTACACCTTC